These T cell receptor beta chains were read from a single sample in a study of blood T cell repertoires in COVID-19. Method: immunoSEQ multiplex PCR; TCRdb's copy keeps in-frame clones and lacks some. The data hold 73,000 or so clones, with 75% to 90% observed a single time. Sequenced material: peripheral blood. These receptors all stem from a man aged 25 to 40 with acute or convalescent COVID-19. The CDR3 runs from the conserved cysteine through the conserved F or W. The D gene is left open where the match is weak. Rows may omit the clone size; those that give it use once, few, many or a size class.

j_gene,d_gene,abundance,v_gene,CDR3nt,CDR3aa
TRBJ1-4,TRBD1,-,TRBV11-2,TGTGCCAGCAGCTTTTCCACGACTCCGGGACAGGGAAATGAAAAACTGTTTTTT,CASSFSTTPGQGNEKLFF
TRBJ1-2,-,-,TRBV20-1,TGCAGTGCTAGTGGTCCCTCCGGTTATGGCTACACCTTC,CSASGPSGYGYTF
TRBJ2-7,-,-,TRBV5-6,TGTGCCAGCAGCTTAAACTACGGCTACGAGCAGTACTTC,CASSLNYGYEQYF
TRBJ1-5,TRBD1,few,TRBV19,TGTGCCAGTAGTAAGGAGACAGGGGGCGCAGTTCAGCCCCAGCATTTT,CASSKETGGAVQPQHF
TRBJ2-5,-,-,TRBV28,TGTGCCAGCAGTTTTCATCGCAGGGTGGCGCAAGAGACCCAGTACTTC,CASSFHRRVAQETQYF
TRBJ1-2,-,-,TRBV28,TGTGCCAGCAGCCGAGGACAGACTCACTATGGCTACACCTTC,CASSRGQTHYGYTF
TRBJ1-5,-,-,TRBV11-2,TGTGCCAGCAGTCCAGGCGCTGGCAATCAGCCCCAGCATTTT,CASSPGAGNQPQHF
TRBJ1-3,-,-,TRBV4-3,TGCGCCAGCAGCCAAGGGTCAGGAATCTCTGGAAACACCATATATTTT,CASSQGSGISGNTIYF
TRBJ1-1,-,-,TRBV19,TGTGCCAGTATCACCTCGTCATCGGTGAACACTGAAGCTTTCTTT,CASITSSSVNTEAFF
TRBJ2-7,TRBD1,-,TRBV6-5,TGTGCCAGCAGTTACTGGGACAGGGCGGGAGAGCAGTACTTC,CASSYWDRAGEQYF
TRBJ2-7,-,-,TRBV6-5,TGTGCCAGCACTGGTCGAGGGGAGCAGTACTTC,CASTGRGEQYF
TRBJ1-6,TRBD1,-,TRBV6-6,TGTGCCATCCAGGGGGTTAATTCACCCCTCCACTTT,CAIQGVNSPLHF
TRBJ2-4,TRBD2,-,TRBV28,TGTGCCAGCAGTTTGCCGGGGGGATACATTCAGTACTTC,CASSLPGGYIQYF
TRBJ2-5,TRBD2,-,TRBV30,TGTGCCTGGAGACAAAATCCCGCTAGCGGGAGGGTGTCCCAGTACTTC,CAWRQNPASGRVSQYF
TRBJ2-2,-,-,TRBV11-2,TGTGCCAGCACTCGTGAAACCAAGACAGCTATGTGGACCGGGGAGCTGTTTTTT,CASTRETKTAMWTGELFF
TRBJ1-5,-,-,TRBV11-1,TGTGCCAGCAGCTTAGAAGGGGGCAATCAGCCCCAGCATTTT,CASSLEGGNQPQHF
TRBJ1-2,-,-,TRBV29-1,TGCAGCGTGACCCCTTGGGCAGGTCAGGGCTACACCTTC,CSVTPWAGQGYTF
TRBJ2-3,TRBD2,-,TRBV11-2,TGTGCCAGCAGCTTAGTAGGGCGGGAGAGCACAGATACGCAGTATTTT,CASSLVGRESTDTQYF
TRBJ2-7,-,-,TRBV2,TGTGCCAGCAGTGAATCGCGGTACTACGAGCAGTACTTC,CASSESRYYEQYF
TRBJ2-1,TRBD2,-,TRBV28,TGTGCCAGCAGTTTCGGAGCGGGAGGGGAGCAGTTCTTC,CASSFGAGGEQFF
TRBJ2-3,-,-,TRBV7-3,TGTGCCAGCAGACGTGGACAAGTCACAGATACGCAGTATTTT,CASRRGQVTDTQYF
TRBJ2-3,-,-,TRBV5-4,TGTGCCAGCAGCTTAAGTTATCCGGGAGATACGCAGTATTTT,CASSLSYPGDTQYF
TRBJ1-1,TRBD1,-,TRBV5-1,TGCGCCAGCAGCCCTACCGGGACAGGGTTGAGCACTGAAGCTTTCTTT,CASSPTGTGLSTEAFF
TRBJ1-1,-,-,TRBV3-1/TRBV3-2,TGTGCCAGCAGCCAAGGTGTAAGCATTCTAGCTTTCTTT,CASSQGVSILAFF